This T cell receptor (beta chain) was recovered during a study of blood T cell repertoires in COVID-19. The protocol was immunoSEQ multiplex PCR, while the TCRdb copy is restricted to in-frame clones and leaves out a portion. The table lists about 160,000 clones, about 80% of them singletons. CDR1 is SGHVS, CDR2 FNYEAQ, per germline. The CDR3 loop spans 14 amino acids. J gave up 1 base and V 5 bases, and 4 bases lay outside the gene matches. The sample taken for sequencing was peripheral blood. The chain uses TRBV7-6 and TRBJ1-1, with TRBD1 identical over 7 bases. The source is a woman over 75 with acute or convalescent COVID-19. CDR3 protein: CASSTGQANTEAFF. The CDR3 DNA follows: TGTGCCAGCAGCACCGGACAGGCGAACACTGAAGCTTTCTTT.